The sequence of this TCR beta chain was determined in a study of cytomegalovirus exposure and HLA in healthy donors. Broader study findings: Most observed TCR sequences were rare, whereas some public TCRs were detected in many donors.

A multiplex PCR was run with 60 Vbeta primers and 13 Jbeta primers. Method: immunoSEQ multiplex PCR; TCRdb's copy keeps in-frame clones and lacks some. The sample includes 150,000 to 200,000 clones, 80% of them seen just once. Details on this clone: The antigen is unknown.

The V and J ends lost 6 bases and 4 bases respectively, with 10 bases between them. Germline CDR1 is SNHLY and CDR2 is FYNNEI. This CDR3 spans 13 amino acids. The material sequenced was PBMCs. The clonotype was recovered from a man between 25 and 39 years old in good health and CMV-seropositive. The rearrangement joins TRBV2 to TRBJ2-1; no reliable D call. CDR3 sequence: CASSLGNYNEQFF. DNA for the CDR3: TGTGCCAGCAGCCTAGGAAATTACAATGAGCAGTTCTTC.